The source of this T cell receptor (beta chain) is a study of blood T cell repertoires in COVID-19. CDR3 size: 15 residues. The V gene end was trimmed by 5 bases and the J gene end by 5 bases; junction bases not matched to a gene: 7. Germline values: CDR1 SGHNT, CDR2 YYREEE (reference sequence). Data came from immunoSEQ multiplex PCR; TCRdb stores just in-frame clones and leaves some out. This table has about 50,000 clones, around 80% appearing once. This TCR was sampled from a woman aged 45-65 years with acute COVID-19. The specimen was PBMCs or T cells enriched from blood (not recorded which). V gene TRBV5-4 combines with J gene TRBJ2-5; TRBD2 aligns across 12 bases. DNA of the CDR3: TGTGCCAGCAGTTCTGGACTAGCGGGGACGGAGACCCAGTACTTC. Protein: CASSSGLAGTETQYF.